Described below is a single TCR beta chain sequence and its context. The protocol was immunoSEQ multiplex PCR, while the TCRdb copy is restricted to in-frame clones and leaves out a portion. The sample yields about 62,000 clones, 90% to 95% seen once. These data belong to a study of T cell changes during pregnancy in multiple sclerosis. This CDR3 is built from 16 residues. CDR1 is SQVTM and CDR2 is ANQGSEA in the germline V gene. The V end was cut by 0 bases, the J end by 8 bases, with 20 bases between. The V gene is TRBV29-1, the J gene TRBJ1-3; D ambiguous. Specimen: CD8+ T cells from peripheral blood mononuclear cells, collected in the second trimester of pregnancy. The sequence came from a female donor with multiple sclerosis, enrolled in a pregnancy study. CDR3 loop: CSVEDLASGNGYTIYF. The DNA for the CDR3 is TGCAGCGTTGAAGATCTTGCCAGCGGCAATGGGTACACCATATATTTT.